This TCR beta chain was recovered during a study of cytomegalovirus exposure and HLA in healthy donors (dated by TCRdb to 2016 to 2017). Turning to the overall study: An earlier analysis of approximately 600 of the donors reported approximately 270 Gb of sequence data and around 120 million unique TCR beta sequences from roughly 180 million T cells. An early release that covered about 600 HLA-typed donors contained approximately 300 gigabases of sequencing data and around 80 million unique TCR sequences. Of the roughly 390 genotyped donors, approximately 83% fell in the genetic ancestry cluster associated with self-reported Caucasian donors. The study aimed to test whether cataloging public T cell receptors could reveal signatures of past pathogen exposure. Using immunosequencing, the study profiled T cell repertoires from 500 to 800 subjects and related those repertoires to cytomegalovirus serostatus. In addition to the first cohort of roughly 670 subjects, a separate validation cohort of 100 to 150 different subjects was used. The study combined high-throughput TCR immunosequencing, statistical association of individual TCRs with disease status, and machine learning to predict cytomegalovirus infection status. To study patterns of TCR occurrence, a later analysis re-analyzed previously published TCR beta repertoires from hundreds of donors and added high-resolution HLA genotyping. The later analysis used no new phenotypic data to find candidate immune exposures, relying instead on TCR beta sequences and their occurrence across donors. An earlier analysis of 450 to 750 of the donors used high-throughput TCR beta sequencing to judge whether each TCR beta V gene segment behaved as functional or pseudogenic. Alongside the repertoire data, information on donor age, sex, ethnicity and CMV serostatus was compiled. A later genetic analysis used genome-wide SNP genotypes for about 60% of the 666 donors, treating that subset as a discovery cohort. All discovery cohort repertoires had been generated using a single sequencing platform. HLA typing included class I and class II loci at four-digit resolution. The number of typed donors differed by locus: about 620-630 for A, B, C, DRB1 and DQB1; 500 to 550 for DQA1; 606 for DPA1; and approximately 450 for DPB1. Four or five DR-DQ haplotypes were treated as single units for association and clustering because of strong linkage in the cohort. Among about 400 genotyped donors of the cohort, an average of around 250,000 unique TCR beta nucleotide sequences was sequenced per donor, of which about 20% were non-productive. Study-wide findings and limitations: A later analysis found that HLA-associated TCR beta chains were more clonally expanded and had lower generation probabilities than equally common non-associated chains. According to a later genetic analysis, donors in an Asian-associated ancestry cluster had fewer N-insertions in productive TCRs than the approximately 700-donor mean. A later genetic analysis associated a missense DCLRE1C variant with V-gene and J-gene trimming of TCR beta chains, and an independent cohort replicated the association. According to a later analysis, TCR association rates differed among HLA loci, with DRB1 alleles showing the most associated TCRs and HLA-C alleles showing the fewest. Linkage disequilibrium might explain the correlated functional status among segregating V segments, but an unknown experimental factor could not be excluded. Because HLA typing was unavailable for some donors at each locus, only the typed subset was used in association tests. A further reported finding was that TCR beta sequences accurately predicted the HLA-A and HLA-B alleles for most subjects in the first cohort. According to the authors, the approach could potentially be generalized to other disease states and immunological phenotypes. In vitro tests confirmed that a few of the cytomegalovirus-associated TCR beta chains recognize cytomegalovirus antigens. Several of the top co-occurrence clusters appeared to be linked to parvovirus B19, influenza, CMV and Epstein-Barr virus, according to a later analysis. In an earlier analysis of 587 of the donors, most TCR beta V segments appeared in productive rearrangements about 90% or about 30% of the time, broadly matching IMGT annotations. Most TCR sequences were observed very rarely across donors, whereas some public TCRs were present in many individuals. Strong co-occurrence of HLA alleles, especially DR and DQ, made assigning TCR associations to individual alleles difficult. The classifier was reported to diagnose cytomegalovirus status with high specificity and sensitivity in both the original and validation cohorts. For the cohort, immune exposure information was limited to CMV serostatus. Roughly 15 rarely observed V segments, including chromosome 9 orphons, were excluded from the earlier analysis of just under 600 of the donors because counts were too low. A later analysis associated 16,951 TCR beta sequences with specific HLA alleles at a false discovery rate of 0.05. The cohort was sequenced for TCR beta chains only, and without alpha or paired-chain data the features that could be detected were limited. According to a later analysis, most CMV-associated TCR beta chains appeared to be HLA-restricted, and the HLA associations seemed to be driven largely by CMV exposure. A cluster of highly shared sequence variants was judged likely to be a technical artifact of the sequencing pipeline. Sequencing depth was assumed to be roughly uniform across donors in the presence/absence analyses, though that assumption may not hold. In the study, approximately 160 TCR beta chains were listed as associated with cytomegalovirus.

The library was produced with the immunoSEQ multiplex PCR assay. For the multiplex PCR, a mixture combining 60 forward primers for TCR Vbeta segments and 13 reverse primers for TCR Jbeta segments was used. The CDR3 region of rearranged TCR beta genes was amplified from genomic DNA with a multiplex PCR assay. The amplified TCR beta libraries were sequenced on the Illumina HiSeq System as 87-base-pair reads. For the original study's pipeline: In a later analysis, around 80 million unique TCR beta chains were counted across the 500 to 700 repertoires, and about 9.9 million of these chains were shared by at least two donors. Raw reads were error-corrected and collapsed into unique sequences by a nearest-neighbor algorithm in which closely related sequences were merged to remove PCR and sequencing errors. CDR3 sequences were aligned to IMGT reference sequences to assign V, D and J gene segments. For a sequence to be retained, a match of at least six nucleotides to both a V gene segment and a J gene segment was required. Rearrangements were classified as productive when the CDR3 lacked stop codons and remained in frame with V and J, and all other rearrangements were classified as non-productive. Following IMGT convention, CDR3 was defined as the stretch from the second conserved V-encoded cysteine up to the conserved J-encoded phenylalanine. Sequences without an unambiguous match to a single V gene segment were excluded from the earlier analysis of several hundred of the donors. An earlier analysis of about 600 of the donors called V segments functional above 56.7% productive rearrangements and segregating when the between-donor standard deviation exceeded 5%. A statistical classification framework was developed to diagnose cytomegalovirus status using the catalog of TCR beta chain sequences. A later analysis assigned V and J genes by comparing TCR nucleotide sequences with IMGT/GENE-DB human TR gene sequences. Using the TCRdist pipeline, a later analysis assigned CDR3 sequences along with most-parsimonious VDJ recombination scenarios. In a later analysis, every TCR beta chain was defined by the combination of its CDR3 amino acid sequence and its V-gene family, and reads without a unique V-gene family were dropped. A later analysis removed roughly 590 highly shared, low-generation-probability nucleotide sequences to deal with suspected cross-contamination and a sequencing artifact. For each public chain, a later analysis derived a clonal expansion index from normalized ranks of inferred template counts within each repertoire. Generation probabilities in a later analysis came from a VDJ recombination model fitted to out-of-frame rearrangements, and those results were checked against IGoR. In a later analysis, TCR-TCR, TCR-HLA and TCR-CMV co-occurrence was scored with hypergeometric tests, and a repertoire-size bias correction was applied to TCR pairs. To estimate false discovery rates, a later analysis permuted the HLA or CMV assignments 20 times. A later analysis grouped co-occurring TCRs with DBSCAN, adding TCRdist sequence similarity when clustering within HLA-allele-positive subsets. Repertoires with fewer than 30,000 or more than 120,000 public chains, plus five repertoires with anomalous nucleotide sharing, were excluded from co-occurrence clustering. What TCRdb holds here is the immuneACCESS table cut down to in-frame rearrangements. Part of the clones is not present; checked against another copy, under half of the missing clones reflect an unresolved V gene, and the others are unexplained. That table is the source of V, J and clone size, and D and trimming were worked out from the DNA. The sample table holds over 110,000 clones. Jointly, the top ten make up approximately 1% of the sample.

The cohort comprised around 690 healthy bone marrow donors. At the time of sampling, every cohort member was nominally healthy, though immune exposures that went unrecorded were likely present. The donor was CMV seronegative and belonged to the group of roughly 330 seronegative cohort members. A peripheral blood sample was collected from each donor, and TCR beta sequencing was performed on peripheral blood mononuclear cells. Genomic DNA was extracted from the blood cell samples with the Qiagen DNeasy Blood Extraction Kit. As regards this clone: Its antigen is still unknown.

The receptor comes from a male donor in good health and CMV-seronegative. Sequences were obtained from PBMCs.

The DNA sequence follows: TGTGCCTGGAACAGGGGTGGGGATCAGCCCCAGCATTTT. Translation gives CAWNRGGDQPQHF. This chain joins TRBV30 to TRBJ1-5; 7 bases in the junction line up with TRBD1. V ends up 4 bases short and J 5 bases short, with an unmatched junction base count of 5. CDR1 and CDR2, per the germline V gene (reference sequence), are GTSNPN and SVGIG. Including the terminal cysteine and phenylalanine, the CDR3 comprises 13 residues. Left in the record is the CDR3 DNA by itself, 39 bases read in frame from the first base. Reference TRBV30 and TRBJ1-5 proteins supply the regions before and after the CDR3; the full variable domain is: SQTIHQWPATLVQPVGSPLSLECTVEGTSNPNLYWYRQAAGRGLQLLFYSVGIGQISSEVPQNLSASRPQDRQFILSSKKLLLSDSGFYLCAWNRGGDQPQHFGDGTRLSIL.